Sequencing of this TCR beta chain was carried out in a study of blood T cells in healthy people across ages. The CDR3 length is 18 residues. The V gene's germline CDR1 is SGHVS and CDR2 FNYEAQ. Notes on the study in general: Long-lived donors exceeded aged donors in naive CD4+ cells and diversity.

A second PCR, run for about 7 to 11 cycles, used a sample-barcoded 5' primer plus a J-beta primer mix. From the 5' RACE reads, TCRdb called clonotypes with MiXCR, one entry per CDR3 protein. Found here are 600,000 or so distinct CDR3 sequences, 20% to 25% of them singletons; the top ten hold around 3.4%. This clonotype turned up a few times. Antigen unknown. The source of this sequence is a man between 65 and 80 years old in good health. The sample consisted of blood. V and J are TRBV7-6 and TRBJ2-7, with TRBD2 matching over 11 bases. The end of the DNA aligns better with TRBJ2-1, so the J call may be wrong. CDR3 sequence: CASSLVGATSGSYNEQFF. The CDR3 region has the DNA TGTGCCAGCAGCTTAGTGGGGGCTACTAGCGGGAGCTACAATGAGCAGTTCTTC.